What follows are 25 T cell receptor beta chains derived from one specimen sequenced in a study of blood T cell repertoires in COVID-19. TCRdb's copy holds only in-frame clones and misses some; the assay was immunoSEQ multiplex PCR. The sample consists of about 110,000 clones, more than 80% of them appearing once. Sequencing was done on a sample of peripheral blood. Receptors were obtained from a man aged 35-49 years with active or convalescent COVID-19.

This chain connects TRBV30 to TRBJ1-4; D is perhaps TRBD1 (6 bases). Germline CDR1 is GTSNPN and CDR2 is SVGIG (reference sequence). This CDR3 has 14 amino acids. Between the trimmed V and J ends, which lost 1 base and 8 bases, there was a span of 14 bases. The CDR3 here is CAWSAQGMKEKLFF. CDR3 coding DNA: TGTGCCTGGAGTGCACAGGGAATGAAGGAAAAACTGTTTTTT.

This clone was seen a single time. The rearrangement links TRBV11-3 to TRBJ1-1; perhaps TRBD1 as D (5 bases). The CDR3 extends over 13 amino acids. V lost 5 bases to trimming and J lost 3 bases, with 10 bases between them. CDR1 SGHNT and CDR2 YENEEA come from the germline V gene. The CDR3 region has the DNA TGTGCCAGCAGCCCCCCAGGGTACACTGAAGCTTTCTTT. It translates to CASSPPGYTEAFF.

This clone was recorded only once. The CDR3 sequence: CASSLHYSSYEQYF. Here the CDR3 DNA reads TGTGCCAGCAGCTTGCATTACAGCTCCTACGAGCAGTACTTC. The J gene is TRBJ2-7, the V gene TRBV5-4; D uncertain. Deletions cut 1 base from V and 0 bases from J, with 8 bases between. The CDR3 consists of 14 residues. In germline, CDR1 is SGHNT, CDR2 YYREEE (reference sequence).

This clone was seen just once. The rearrangement links TRBV7-2 to TRBJ2-1; D gene uncertain. This CDR3 is 15 amino acids long. V was cut by 1 base and J by 4 bases, with 11 bases left in between. From germline, CDR1 is SGHTA and CDR2 FQGNSA. The CDR3 spells CASSLVATSYNEQFF. CDR3 DNA: TGTGCCAGCAGCTTAGTGGCGACTTCTTACAATGAGCAGTTCTTC.

This chain uses TRBV28 with TRBJ2-2; tentative D call: TRBD2 (5 bases). Germline V lookup: CDR1 MDHEN, CDR2 SYDVKM. This CDR3 has 14 amino acids. V shed 3 bases and J shed 4 bases, with 9 bases lying between them. The CDR3 loop reads CASSFLGVTGELFF. The CDR3 bases are TGTGCCAGCAGTTTTCTCGGGGTCACCGGGGAGCTGTTTTTT.

This sequence joins TRBV6-6 and TRBJ1-1; D ambiguous. Germline CDR1 and CDR2: MNHNY and SVGAGI (reference sequence). V shed 3 bases and J shed 8 bases, with 10 bases lying between them. The CDR3 is 12 residues long. The CDR3 loop is CASSYWAREAFF. DNA for the CDR3: TGTGCCAGCAGTTATTGGGCCCGGGAAGCTTTCTTT.

The gene calls are TRBV5-4 and TRBJ2-7; 11 positions match TRBD2. J lost 2 bases, V lost 4 bases, and 14 bases had no gene match. The germline gives CDR1 SGHNT, CDR2 YYREEE (reference sequence). This CDR3 region has 18 residues. CDR3 amino acids: CASSQGLAGAQSPYEQYF. For the CDR3, the DNA is TGTGCCAGCAGCCAAGGACTAGCGGGTGCCCAGTCCCCCTACGAGCAGTACTTC.

V is TRBV30 and J is TRBJ2-3; no reliable D call. CDR3 length equals 16 residues. CDR1 GTSNPN and CDR2 SVGIG come from the germline V gene (reference sequence). The V end was cut by 5 bases, the J end by 6 bases, with 24 bases between. The DNA of the CDR3 is TGTGCCTGGGGGATTTCGAGGTCCCCTCAGCACGATACGCAGTATTTT. This encodes CAWGISRSPQHDTQYF. Using reference TRBV30 and TRBJ2-3 for the parts outside the CDR3, the full variable domain is SQTIHQWPATLVQPVGSPLSLECTVEGTSNPNLYWYRQAAGRGLQLLFYSVGIGQISSEVPQNLSASRPQDRQFILSSKKLLLSDSGFYLCAWGISRSPQHDTQYFGPGTRLTVL.

The chain employs TRBV7-2 and TRBJ2-7; TRBD1 aligns across 7 bases. The trim removed 5 bases at V and 3 bases at J, leaving 4 bases unmatched. This CDR3 has 13 residues. CDR1 SGHTA and CDR2 FQGNSA come from the germline V gene. CDR3 DNA sequence: TGTGCCAGCAGCCATGGGACAGACTACGAGCAGTACTTC. Translated, it gives CASSHGTDYEQYF.

The genes are TRBV6-5 and TRBJ2-7, with 7 bases aligning to TRBD1. The V and J ends lost 2 bases and 0 bases, in that order; junction bases with no gene match: 7. CDR3 length equals 16 residues. Germline values: CDR1 MNHEY, CDR2 SVGAGI. CDR3 nucleotides: TGTGCCAGCAGTTACGCCGGGACAGCGAGCTCCTACGAGCAGTACTTC. Protein: CASSYAGTASSYEQYF.

The genes are TRBV10-2 and TRBJ2-1; 11 positions agree with TRBD2. Trimming at V came to 6 bases and at J to 4 bases, leaving 5 bases not matched to a gene. The CDR3 has 15 amino acids. Germline V gene lookup returns CDR1 WSHSY and CDR2 SAAADI. The CDR3 coding sequence is TGCGCCAGCAGAGGGACTAGCGGCCTATACAATGAGCAGTTCTTC. Protein: CASRGTSGLYNEQFF.

The chain combines TRBV27 with TRBJ2-6; no clear D. The germline V and J ends were trimmed by 4 bases and 0 bases, with 7 bases remaining between them. The CDR3 totals 15 residues. CDR1 is MNHEY and CDR2 is SMNVEV in the germline V gene (reference sequence). The CDR3 reads CASSSLSSGANVLTF. The DNA for the CDR3 is TGTGCCAGCAGTTCGCTCAGCTCTGGGGCCAACGTCCTGACTTTC. The full variable domain, rest sourced from reference TRBV27 and TRBJ2-6, is EAQVTQNPRYLITVTGKKLTVTCSQNMNHEYMSWYRQDPGLGLRQIYYSMNVEVTDKGDVPEGYKVSRKEKRNFPLILESPSPNQTSLYFCASSSLSSGANVLTFGAGSRLTVL.

This chain joins TRBV7-2 and TRBJ2-7; possible D gene TRBD2, 5 bases. Germline V gene lookup returns CDR1 SGHTA and CDR2 FQGNSA. The V and J ends lost 4 bases and 4 bases respectively, with 17 bases between them. The CDR3 contains 15 residues. The CDR3 is CASSSPPRGRYEQYF. Written as DNA, the CDR3 is TGTGCCAGCAGCTCCCCCCCCCGGGGAAGGTACGAGCAGTACTTC.

This clone was observed a handful of times. This sequence joins TRBV5-1 and TRBJ2-3; 9 bases are shared with TRBD2. This CDR3 has 17 amino acids. Germline assignment: CDR1 SGHRS and CDR2 YFSETQ. Trimming cost V 0 bases and J 0 bases; bases outside gene matches: 5. CDR3 amino acids: CASSLVLAGDSTDTQYF. For the CDR3, the DNA is TGCGCCAGCAGCTTGGTATTAGCGGGAGATAGCACAGATACGCAGTATTTT.

The J gene is TRBJ2-2, the V gene TRBV19; D possibly corresponds to TRBD2 (6 bases). V lost 3 bases and J lost 4, with 9 bases in between. Germline-derived CDR1 and CDR2 are LNHDA and SQIVND (reference sequence). The CDR3 runs to 14 residues. CDR3 DNA: TGTGCCAGTAGTATGGGGGGAGGCACCGGGGAGCTGTTTTTT. Residues: CASSMGGGTGELFF. Drawing the rest from reference TRBV19 and TRBJ2-2, the complete variable domain is DGGITQSPKYLFRKEGQNVTLSCEQNLNHDAMYWYRQDPGQGLRLIYYSQIVNDFQKGDIAEGYSVSREKKESFPLTVTSAQKNPTAFYLCASSMGGGTGELFFGEGSRLTVL.

This sequence joins TRBV4-1 and TRBJ1-1; no reliable D call. The germline CDR1 and CDR2 sequences are MGHRA and YSYEKL. CDR3 length equals 16 residues. Deletions cut 0 bases from V and 0 bases from J, with 11 bases between. The CDR3 is CASSQDLQAMNTEAFF. The CDR3 nucleotides are TGCGCCAGCAGCCAAGATCTGCAGGCGATGAACACTGAAGCTTTCTTT.

This clone showed up just once. The chain is built from TRBV10-1 and TRBJ2-1, with TRBD2 identical over 8 bases. CDR1 is WNHNN and CDR2 is SYGVQD in the germline V gene (reference sequence). Trimming cost V 3 bases and J 3 bases; bases outside gene matches: 7. The length of the CDR3 is 16 residues. The CDR3 sequence: CASSESGLGDYNEQFF. The CDR3 coding sequence is TGCGCCAGCAGTGAATCGGGACTAGGGGACTACAATGAGCAGTTCTTC.

The V call is TRBV7-2, the J call TRBJ2-3; D not resolved. The CDR3 totals 14 residues. Looked up from germline, CDR1 is SGHTA and CDR2 is FQGNSA. The ends were cut back, 5 bases at V and 5 bases at J, with 14 bases in the middle. The DNA for the CDR3 is TGTGCCAGCAGCCCCCGAGGTTTAGGAGATACGCAGTATTTT. This encodes CASSPRGLGDTQYF.

This sequence joins TRBV6-5 and TRBJ2-3, with D possibly being TRBD2 (5 bases). The CDR3 is 14 residues long. The V gene lost 1 base and the J gene lost 6 bases, with 11 bases spanning the gap. Germline CDR1 reads MNHEY; CDR2 reads SVGAGI. The CDR3 DNA sequence: TGTGCCAGCAGTTACTGGCTGGGAGAGGATACGCAGTATTTT. Translating gives CASSYWLGEDTQYF.

The chain links TRBV11-1 to TRBJ1-3; 7 nucleotides match TRBD1. This CDR3 spans 16 amino acids. J lost 4 bases, V lost 5 bases, and 11 bases had no gene match. Germline CDR1 SGHAT, CDR2 FQDESV (reference sequence). CDR3 bases: TGTGCCAGCAGCCCGGGTGACAGGGTCAACGGAAACACCATATATTTT. Protein product: CASSPGDRVNGNTIYF.

The rearrangement uses TRBV28 and TRBJ1-2; 9 bases align to TRBD1. The CDR3 extends over 15 amino acids. CDR1 and CDR2 from the germline V gene are MDHEN and SYDVKM. V lost 3 bases and J lost 2; bases outside the gene matches: 4. In DNA form, the CDR3 reads TGTGCCAGCAGTTTCTTCGGACAGGGGAACTATGGCTACACCTTC. Translating it yields CASSFFGQGNYGYTF.

The rearrangement links TRBV2 to TRBJ1-4, with D perhaps TRBD1 (6 bases). Trimming stripped 5 bases from V and 0 bases from J, with 10 bases between. The length of the CDR3 is 15 residues. The germline gives CDR1 SNHLY, CDR2 FYNNEI. The CDR3: CASSSQGTTNEKLFF. The CDR3 nucleotides read TGTGCCAGCAGTTCCCAGGGGACAACTAATGAAAAACTGTTTTTT.

The CDR3 loop is CSVEGRSGRVDEQFF. The CDR3 region has the DNA TGCAGCGTTGAAGGGAGAAGCGGGAGGGTGGATGAGCAGTTCTTC. The V gene is TRBV29-1, the J gene TRBJ2-1; TRBD2 matches 10 bases. Trimming took 1 base from V and 8 from J; bases not matched to a gene: 8. The length of the CDR3 is 15 residues. CDR1 is SQVTM, CDR2 ANQGSEA, per germline.

The CDR3 DNA is TGTGCCAGCAGCGCGACTCCAGATACGCAGTATTTT. Translated: CASSATPDTQYF. The chain is built from TRBV9 and TRBJ2-3, with D hard to call. Germline V gene sequence: CDR1 SGDLS, CDR2 YYNGEE. The CDR3 contains 12 residues. V was pared by 3 bases and J by 4 bases, with 6 bases between.

The CDR3 nucleotides are TGTGCCAGCAGCTCGAGCCGTAGCGGGGGTAGGGATACGCAGTATTTT. This sequence encodes CASSSSRSGGRDTQYF. The chain has TRBV7-2 and TRBJ2-3; 9 positions agree with TRBD2. V lost 4 bases, J lost 6 bases, and 11 bases stayed unmatched. The CDR3 length is 16 residues. Germline V gene lookup returns CDR1 SGHTA and CDR2 FQGNSA.